Here is one T cell receptor (beta chain) with its context. This entry is derived from a study of blood T cell repertoires in COVID-19. The wider study: Researchers got acute and convalescent COVID-19 samples from the United States, Italy and Spain. T cells, B-cell-depleted T cells, or PBMCs provided the cDNA or gDNA that served as material.

Trimming cost V 2 bases and J 3 bases, with 11 bases left between them. Germline CDR1 MNHNS, CDR2 SASEGT. The CDR3 runs to 14 residues. Original analysis: Reference gene primers were amplified, and this amplification served to estimate nucleated cell counts. Data came from immunoSEQ multiplex PCR; TCRdb stores just in-frame clones and leaves some out. The V and J calls and the clone size are those of that table, but D and trimming were determined from the DNA. The top ten hold roughly 5% of the sample, which has about 200,000 clones, about 83% seen once. The sequence was collected from an older woman with active or convalescent COVID-19. The sample was peripheral blood. The J gene is TRBJ2-7, the V gene TRBV6-1; weak D call: TRBD1 (5 bases). The CDR3 reads CASSEIRVGYEQYF. The CDR3 DNA sequence: TGTGCCAGCAGTGAAATCAGGGTAGGCTACGAGCAGTACTTC.